This T cell receptor beta chain was profiled in a study of OX40 agonist ivuxolimab in advanced cancers. Across the whole study: Three individuals attained partial responses, comprising one hepatocellular carcinoma case and two cutaneous melanoma cases.

Profiled with immunoSEQ multiplex PCR; TCRdb holds only in-frame clones, not every one. The table shows about 80,000 clones, with approximately 90% occurring only once. This CDR3 has 15 residues. From germline, CDR1 is KGHSH and CDR2 LQKENI. Trimming removed 2 bases from V and 0 bases from J, with 10 bases in between. The rearrangement joins TRBV18 to TRBJ1-1, with D unresolved. The sample consisted of CD4+ or CD8+ T cells sorted from blood, taken in a trial of the OX40 agonist ivuxolimab. The TCR comes from an adult with an advanced solid tumor such as melanoma, head and neck, liver or kidney cancer. The CDR3 protein is CASSPDAGLNTEAFF. The CDR3 DNA is TGTGCCAGCTCACCAGACGCGGGCTTGAACACTGAAGCTTTCTTT.